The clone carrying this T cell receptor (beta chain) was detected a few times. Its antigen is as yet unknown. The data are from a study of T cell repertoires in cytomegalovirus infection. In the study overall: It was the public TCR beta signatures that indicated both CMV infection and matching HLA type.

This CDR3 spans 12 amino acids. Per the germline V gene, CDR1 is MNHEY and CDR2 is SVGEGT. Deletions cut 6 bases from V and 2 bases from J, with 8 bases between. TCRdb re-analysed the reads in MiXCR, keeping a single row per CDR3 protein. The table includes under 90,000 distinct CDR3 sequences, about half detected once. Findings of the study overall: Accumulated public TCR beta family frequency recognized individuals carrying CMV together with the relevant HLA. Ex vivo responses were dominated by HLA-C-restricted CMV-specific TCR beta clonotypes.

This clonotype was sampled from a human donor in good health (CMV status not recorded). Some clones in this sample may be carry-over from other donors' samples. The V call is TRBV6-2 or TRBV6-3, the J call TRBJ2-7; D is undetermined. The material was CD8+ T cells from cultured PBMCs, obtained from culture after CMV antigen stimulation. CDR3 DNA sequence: TGTGCCAGCAGATCTGGCCCCTACGAGCAGTACTTC. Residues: CASRSGPYEQYF.